This T cell receptor beta chain originates from a study of T-cell memory formation after mild COVID-19. MiXCR, run by TCRdb on the 5' RACE reads, gives a single entry per CDR3 protein. The table includes approximately 450,000 distinct CDR3 sequences, about 20% detected once. A word on this clonotype: Its matching antigen is unknown.

Study-wide results and caveats: Contracting CD4+ clones lay largely in CM and EM, with CD8+ ones residing in EMRA.

The sequenced sample was PBMCs or a T cell subset sorted from them (not recorded which). The source is an adult woman who had mild COVID-19 (a few samples of this study predate the infection). Cell type and time point are not known.

The CDR3 DNA reads as TGTGCCAGCAGTTACCCGAAAGGGCGCGGGGGTTACTCCTACAATGAGCAGTTCTTC. Translation: CASSYPKGRGGYSYNEQFF. The genes are TRBV6-2 or TRBV6-3 and TRBJ2-1; 7 positions match TRBD2. The CDR3 has 19 residues. Germline loops: CDR1 MNHEY, CDR2 SVGEGT. V lost 2 bases and J lost 0; bases outside the gene matches: 13.